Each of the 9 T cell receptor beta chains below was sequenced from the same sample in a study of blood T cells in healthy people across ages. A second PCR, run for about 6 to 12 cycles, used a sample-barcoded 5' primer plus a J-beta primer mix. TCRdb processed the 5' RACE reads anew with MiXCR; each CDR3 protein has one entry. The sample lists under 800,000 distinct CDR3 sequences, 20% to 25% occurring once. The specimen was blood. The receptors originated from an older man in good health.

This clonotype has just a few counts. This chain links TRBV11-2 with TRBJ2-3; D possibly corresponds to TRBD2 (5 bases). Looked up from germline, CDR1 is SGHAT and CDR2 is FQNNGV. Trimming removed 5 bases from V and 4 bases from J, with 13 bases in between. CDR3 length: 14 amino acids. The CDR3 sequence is CASSTRSGADTQYF. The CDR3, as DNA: TGTGCCAGCAGCACCCGGAGCGGAGCAGATACGCAGTATTTT.

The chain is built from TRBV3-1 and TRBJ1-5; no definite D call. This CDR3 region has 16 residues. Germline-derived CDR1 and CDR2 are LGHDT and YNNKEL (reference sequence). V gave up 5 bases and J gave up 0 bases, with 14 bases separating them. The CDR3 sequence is CASSAKSPYSNQPQHF. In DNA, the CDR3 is TGTGCCAGCAGCGCAAAGTCACCTTATAGCAATCAGCCCCAGCATTTT.

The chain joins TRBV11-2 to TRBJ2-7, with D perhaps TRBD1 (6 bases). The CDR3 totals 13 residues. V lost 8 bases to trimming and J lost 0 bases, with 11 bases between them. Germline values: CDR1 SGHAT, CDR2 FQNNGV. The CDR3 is CASGQTASYEQYF. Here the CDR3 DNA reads TGTGCCAGCGGACAGACAGCCTCCTACGAGCAGTACTTC. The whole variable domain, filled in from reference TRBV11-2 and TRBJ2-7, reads EAGVAQSPRYKIIEKRQSVAFWCNPISGHATLYWYQQILGQGPKLLIQFQNNGVVDDSQLPKDRFSAERLKGVDSTLKIQPAKLEDSAVYLCASGQTASYEQYFGPGTRLTVT.

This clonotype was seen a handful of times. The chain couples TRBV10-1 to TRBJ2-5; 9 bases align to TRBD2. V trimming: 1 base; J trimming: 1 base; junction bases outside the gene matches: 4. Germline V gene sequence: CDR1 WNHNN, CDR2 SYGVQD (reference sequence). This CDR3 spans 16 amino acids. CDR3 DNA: TGCGCCAGCAGTGAGTTTGCGACTAGCGGCCAAGAGACCCAGTACTTC. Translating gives CASSEFATSGQETQYF.

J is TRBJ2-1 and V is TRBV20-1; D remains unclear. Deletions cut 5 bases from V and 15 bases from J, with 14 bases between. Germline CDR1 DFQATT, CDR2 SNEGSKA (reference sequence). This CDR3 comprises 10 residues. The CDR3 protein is CSAASDPPFF. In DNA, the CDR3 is TGCAGTGCTGCAAGTGATCCCCCGTTCTTC.

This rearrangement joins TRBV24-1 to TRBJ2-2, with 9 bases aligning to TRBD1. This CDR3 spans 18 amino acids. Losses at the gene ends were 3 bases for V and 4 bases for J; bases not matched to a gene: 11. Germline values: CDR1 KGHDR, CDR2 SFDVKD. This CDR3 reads CATSDGTGNPSGTGELFF. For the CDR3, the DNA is TGTGCCACCAGTGATGGGACAGGGAACCCTTCTGGCACCGGGGAGCTGTTTTTT.

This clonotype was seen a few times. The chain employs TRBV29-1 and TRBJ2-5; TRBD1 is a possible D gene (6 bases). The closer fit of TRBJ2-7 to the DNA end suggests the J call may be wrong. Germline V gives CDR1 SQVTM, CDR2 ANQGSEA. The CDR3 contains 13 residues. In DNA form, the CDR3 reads TGCAGCGCCGGGACACCGACCTTATACGAGCAGTACTTC. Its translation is CSAGTPTLYEQYF.

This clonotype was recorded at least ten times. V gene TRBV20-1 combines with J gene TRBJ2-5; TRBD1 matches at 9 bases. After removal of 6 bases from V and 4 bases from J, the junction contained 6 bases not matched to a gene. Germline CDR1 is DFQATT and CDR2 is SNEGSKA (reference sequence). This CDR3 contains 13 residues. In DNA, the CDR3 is TGCAGTGCAACCGGGACAGGGAGAGAGACCCAGTACTTC. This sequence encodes CSATGTGRETQYF.

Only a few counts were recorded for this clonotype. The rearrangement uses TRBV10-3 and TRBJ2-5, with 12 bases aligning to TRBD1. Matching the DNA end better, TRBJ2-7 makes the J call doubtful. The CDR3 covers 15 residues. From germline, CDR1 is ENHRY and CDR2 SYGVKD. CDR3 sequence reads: CAIRETGTGGSEQYF. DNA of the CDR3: TGTGCCATCAGGGAGACCGGGACAGGGGGCTCCGAGCAGTACTTC.